The clone carrying this T cell receptor beta chain occurred many times. Its specificity is unknown. This sample stems from a study of T cells in Graves' hyperthyroidism and ophthalmopathy. Amplification of TCR beta CDR3 regions used RNA as the template. First-round RT-PCR of the TCR CDR3 relied on the HTBI primer set. TCRdb re-derived calls from the multiplex PCR reads in MiXCR, one entry per CDR3 protein. Of more than 500,000 distinct CDR3 sequences in the sample, about a sixth are singletons; the top ten hold around 4%. Study results and limitations: Most thyroid clonotypes with frequency above 0.001 were detected in blood.

Germline V gene lookup returns CDR1 LGHDT and CDR2 YNNKEL (reference sequence). The CDR3 totals 13 residues. The germline V and J ends were trimmed by 4 bases and 8 bases, with 14 bases remaining between them. Absence of ophthalmopathy progression within 18 months defined stable Graves' hyperthyroidism. Orbital computed tomography, thyroid ultrasound, serum thyroxine and TRAb, and clinical symptoms together informed the diagnoses. From around 11 ml of fresh peripheral blood, PBMCs were isolated. Sequencing used blood. The receptor comes from a woman under 40 with Graves' hyperthyroidism. The rearrangement joins TRBV3-1 to TRBJ1-2; D is perhaps TRBD1 (5 bases). The CDR3 bases are TGTGCCAGCAGCCCCGGGGCCCAAAGGGGCTACACCTTC. Translated: CASSPGAQRGYTF.